What follows are 17 T cell receptor beta chains derived from one specimen sequenced in a study of OX40 agonist ivuxolimab in advanced cancers. Assay used: immunoSEQ multiplex PCR; TCRdb lists only in-frame clones, some missing. Here the sample spans 65,000 to 75,000 clones, roughly 80% being singletons. The material sequenced was CD4+ or CD8+ T cells sorted from blood, taken in a trial of the OX40 agonist ivuxolimab. These TCRs come from an adult with an advanced solid tumor such as melanoma, head and neck, liver or kidney cancer.

The V gene is TRBV30, the J gene TRBJ2-5, with D perhaps TRBD1 (6 bases). Deletions cut 0 bases from V and 5 bases from J, with 13 bases between. The germline V gene encodes CDR1 GTSNPN and CDR2 SVGIG (reference sequence). CDR3 length equals 14 residues. The CDR3 coding sequence is TGTGCCTGGAGTGTAGGGCAGGGGATGGAGACCCAGTACTTC. As protein: CAWSVGQGMETQYF.

In its sample, this clone was seen a few times. The chain links TRBV11-1 to TRBJ1-1; possibly TRBD1 for D (6 bases). Trimming shortened V by 2 bases and J by 5 bases, and 12 bases separated the two germline ends. The CDR3 is 14 amino acids. Germline V gene data show CDR1 as SGHAT and CDR2 as FQDESV (reference sequence). CDR3 loop: CASSLLAGETEAFF. The CDR3 nucleotides are TGTGCCAGCAGCTTATTGGCAGGGGAAACTGAAGCTTTCTTT. The full variable domain, in which reference TRBV11-1 and TRBJ1-1 provide the parts outside the CDR3, is EAEVAQSPRYKITEKSQAVAFWCDPISGHATLYWYRQILGQGPELLVQFQDESVVDDSQLPKDRFSAERLKGVDSTLKIQPAELGDSAMYLCASSLLAGETEAFFGQGTRLTVV.

V gene TRBV7-2 combines with J gene TRBJ2-3; 9 bases map to TRBD2. The V segment lost 6 bases and the J segment 2 bases; nucleotides outside the gene matches: 6. The CDR3 has 15 amino acids. Germline CDR1 reads SGHTA; CDR2 reads FQGNSA. DNA for the CDR3: TGTGCCAGCAGGATGGGCGGGGGGGCCACAGATACGCAGTATTTT. This translates into CASRMGGGATDTQYF.

This clone was seen more than once but under ten times. CDR3 sequence reads: CASSFEQNTEAFF. The CDR3 DNA sequence: TGTGCCAGCAGCTTTGAACAGAACACTGAAGCTTTCTTT. J is TRBJ1-1 and V is TRBV7-2, with D unresolved. Trimming left V 3 bases short and J 1 base short, with 6 bases between. This CDR3 region has 13 residues. Germline V gives CDR1 SGHTA, CDR2 FQGNSA. The entire variable domain, with the rest obtained from reference TRBV7-2 and TRBJ1-1, is as follows: GAGVSQSPSNKVTEKGKDVELRCDPISGHTALYWYRQSLGQGLEFLIYFQGNSAPDKSGLPSDRFSAERTGGSVSTLTIQRTQQEDSAVYLCASSFEQNTEAFFGQGTRLTVV.

This chain joins TRBV5-5 and TRBJ1-1; D unclear. There are 14 residues in the CDR3. Looked up from germline, CDR1 is SGHKS and CDR2 is YYEKEE (reference sequence). V lost 2 bases to trimming and J lost 1 base, with 9 bases between them. The CDR3 DNA is TGTGCCAGCAGCTTTAATCCGTCGAACACTGAAGCTTTCTTT. It translates to CASSFNPSNTEAFF.

The sample holds a few counts of this clone. CDR3 protein: CASSPGIGGYEQYV. DNA for the CDR3: TGTGCCAGCAGTCCCGGGATCGGCGGCTACGAGCAGTACGTC. V gene TRBV27 combines with J gene TRBJ2-7; a possible D gene is TRBD2 (5 bases). CDR3 length: 14 residues. Per the germline V gene, CDR1 is MNHEY and CDR2 is SMNVEV (reference sequence). With 5 bases removed from V and 3 bases from J, the gap between germline ends came to 14 bases.

The CDR3 DNA follows: TGTGCCAGCAGCCCCTACGGGGATATCACAGATACGCAGTATTTT. Encoded protein: CASSPYGDITDTQYF. The chain carries TRBV7-6 and TRBJ2-3; D is perhaps TRBD2 (5 bases). V lost 5 bases and J 2 bases, leaving 14 bases between the germline ends. The germline gives CDR1 SGHVS, CDR2 FNYEAQ. There are 15 residues in the CDR3.

The rearrangement joins TRBV4-1 to TRBJ1-3, with 7 bases that match TRBD1. From germline, CDR1 is MGHRA and CDR2 YSYEKL. This CDR3 comprises 15 residues. Trimming cost V 0 bases and J 4 bases; bases outside gene matches: 3. CDR3 protein: CASSQDTTGGNTIYF. CDR3 DNA sequence: TGCGCCAGCAGCCAAGATACGACAGGGGGAAACACCATATATTTT.

The V and J genes are TRBV9 and TRBJ2-3; a weak D match, TRBD2 (5 bases). Germline lookup yields CDR1 SGDLS and CDR2 YYNGEE. V lost 4 bases to trimming and J lost 4 bases, with 13 bases between them. This CDR3 has 14 residues. The CDR3 DNA reads TGTGCCAGCAGCCCCGGACTCAGTCCAGATACGCAGTATTTT. Protein sequence: CASSPGLSPDTQYF.

The rearrangement uses TRBV2 and TRBJ1-5; D not resolved. Germline V lookup: CDR1 SNHLY, CDR2 FYNNEI. The length of the CDR3 is 13 residues. The germline V and J ends were trimmed by 5 bases and 7 bases, with 12 bases remaining between them. The CDR3 here is CASSTRRLQPQHF. DNA for the CDR3: TGTGCCAGCAGTACCCGCCGTTTGCAGCCCCAGCATTTT.

CDR3 DNA sequence: TGTGCCAGCAGCTTGGAACCAGGGGGTGATGGCTACGAGCAGTACTTC. Encoded protein: CASSLEPGGDGYEQYF. V usage is TRBV4-2 and J usage is TRBJ2-5; 7 bases are a match to TRBD1. The J call could be wrong; TRBJ2-7 is a better fit for the DNA end. The germline CDR1 and CDR2 sequences are LGHNA and YNFKEQ. This CDR3 spans 16 amino acids.

This chain connects TRBV4-1 to TRBJ2-6; the D gene could be TRBD1 or TRBD2 (6 bases each). The CDR3 extends over 15 amino acids. Between the trimmed V and J ends, which lost 0 bases and 6 bases, there was a span of 9 bases. Germline V gene data show CDR1 as MGHRA and CDR2 as YSYEKL. CDR3 sequence: CASSQDRGEANVLTF. The DNA of the CDR3 is TGCGCCAGCAGCCAAGATAGGGGGGAGGCCAACGTCCTGACTTTC.

This chain connects TRBV5-1 to TRBJ2-1; D tentatively reads TRBD1 or TRBD2 (6 bases each). This CDR3 has 17 amino acids. V lost 0 bases to trimming and J lost 1 base, with 14 bases between them. Germline V gene lookup returns CDR1 SGHRS and CDR2 YFSETQ. The CDR3 bases are TGCGCCAGCAGCTTGGCCGGGGGCTCGATGTCCTACAATGAGCAGTTCTTC. It codes for CASSLAGGSMSYNEQFF.

This sequence joins TRBV5-1 and TRBJ2-1; D possibly corresponds to TRBD1 (5 bases). CDR1 SGHRS and CDR2 YFSETQ come from the germline V gene. Trimming pared 2 bases from V and 6 bases from J, leaving 12 bases between. The CDR3 sequence is 14 residues long. The DNA for the CDR3 is TGCGCCAGCAGCTTAGACAGCCCGGTCAATGAGCAGTTCTTC. Translating gives CASSLDSPVNEQFF. The full variable domain, rest sourced from reference TRBV5-1 and TRBJ2-1, is KAGVTQTPRYLIKTRGQQVTLSCSPISGHRSVSWYQQTPGQGLQFLFEYFSETQRNKGNFPGRFSGRQFSNSRSEMNVSTLELGDSALYLCASSLDSPVNEQFFGPGTRLTVL.

The chain employs TRBV7-6 and TRBJ1-3, with 10 bases fitting TRBD1. The germline gives CDR1 SGHVS, CDR2 FNYEAQ. The CDR3 runs 16 residues. With 1 base clipped from V and 3 bases from J, the junction kept 3 bases outside the gene matches. The CDR3: CASSLGGTGDGNTIYF. CDR3 sequence (DNA): TGTGCCAGCAGCTTAGGGGGGACAGGGGATGGAAACACCATATATTTT.

The J gene is TRBJ2-3, the V gene TRBV7-6, with a tentative D call TRBD2 (5 bases). Trimming left V 8 bases short and J 4 bases short, with 19 bases between. Germline assignment: CDR1 SGHVS and CDR2 FNYEAQ. This CDR3 is 15 amino acids long. The CDR3 DNA follows: TGTGCCAGCTCCCTCGGGTCCGGGGTCCCAGATACGCAGTATTTT. Translated: CASSLGSGVPDTQYF.

This clone was detected only a few times. The V gene is TRBV7-9, the J gene TRBJ1-5, with TRBD1 as a possible D gene (6 bases). This CDR3 region has 15 residues. Trimming took 2 bases from V and 6 from J, leaving 14 bases between them. The germline V gene has CDR1 SEHNR and CDR2 FQNEAQ (reference sequence). CDR3: CASSLTDSMGQPQHF. CDR3 DNA sequence: TGTGCCAGCAGCTTAACGGACAGCATGGGTCAGCCCCAGCATTTT.